This TCR beta chain was observed in a study of spatial heterogeneity in lung cancer. Background on the study: Beta-chain sequences were consistently detected more often than alpha-chain sequences. The study observed each unique TCR and UMI combination more than ten times on average in raw reads.

V was clipped by 4 bases and J by 13 bases; unmatched bases: 13. This CDR3 is built from 15 residues. Time point meaning: sample taken at primary tumor resection. Whole RNA obtained from tumor, nontumor lung or frozen PBMC underwent sequencing without sorting. This clonotype has at least ten counts. Single TCR cDNA molecules each had their own unique molecular identifier. TCRdb re-analysed the 5' RACE reads in MiXCR, keeping a single row per CDR3 protein. The repertoire holds fewer than 40,000 distinct CDR3 sequences, with 7.5% as singletons. The V and J genes are TRBV12-3 or TRBV12-4 and TRBJ2-4; 10 bases line up with TRBD1. The specimen was PBMCs, collected at surgery. The receptor was derived from a male donor with early-stage non-small cell lung cancer. CDR3 sequence (DNA): TGTGCCAGCAGTTCGGGACAGGGGCGCGGGAGTGGGCAGTACTTC. Translated, it gives CASSSGQGRGSGQYF.